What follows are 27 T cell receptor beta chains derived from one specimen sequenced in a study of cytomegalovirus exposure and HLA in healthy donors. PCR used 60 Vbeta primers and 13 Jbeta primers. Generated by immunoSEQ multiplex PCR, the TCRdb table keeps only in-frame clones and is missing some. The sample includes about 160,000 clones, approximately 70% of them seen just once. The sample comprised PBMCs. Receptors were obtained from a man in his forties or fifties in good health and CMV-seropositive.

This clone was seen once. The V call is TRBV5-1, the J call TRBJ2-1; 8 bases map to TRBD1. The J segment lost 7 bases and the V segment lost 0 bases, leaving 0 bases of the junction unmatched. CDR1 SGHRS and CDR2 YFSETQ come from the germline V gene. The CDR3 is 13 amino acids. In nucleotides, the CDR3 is TGCGCCAGCAGCTTGGACAGGGGGAATGAGCAGTTCTTC. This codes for CASSLDRGNEQFF.

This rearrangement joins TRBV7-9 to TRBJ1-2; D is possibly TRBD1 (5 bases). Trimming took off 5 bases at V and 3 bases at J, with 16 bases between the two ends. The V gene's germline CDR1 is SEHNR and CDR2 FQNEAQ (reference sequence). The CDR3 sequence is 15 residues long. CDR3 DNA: TGTGCCAGCAGCCCCTCGGGGGGGAGGGACTATGGCTACACCTTC. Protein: CASSPSGGRDYGYTF.

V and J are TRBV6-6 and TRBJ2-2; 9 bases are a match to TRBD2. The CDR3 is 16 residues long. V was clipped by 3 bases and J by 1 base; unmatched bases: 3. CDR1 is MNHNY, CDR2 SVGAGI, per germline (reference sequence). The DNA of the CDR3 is TGTGCCAGCAGTTATAGCGGGGGCCTGAACACCGGGGAGCTGTTTTTT. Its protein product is CASSYSGGLNTGELFF.

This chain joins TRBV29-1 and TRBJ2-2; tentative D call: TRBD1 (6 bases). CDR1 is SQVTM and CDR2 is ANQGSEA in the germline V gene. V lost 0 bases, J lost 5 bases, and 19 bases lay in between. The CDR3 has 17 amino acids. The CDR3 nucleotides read TGCAGCGTTGAAGATTTTGTACAGGGTCATAGAACCGGGGAGCTGTTTTTT. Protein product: CSVEDFVQGHRTGELFF.

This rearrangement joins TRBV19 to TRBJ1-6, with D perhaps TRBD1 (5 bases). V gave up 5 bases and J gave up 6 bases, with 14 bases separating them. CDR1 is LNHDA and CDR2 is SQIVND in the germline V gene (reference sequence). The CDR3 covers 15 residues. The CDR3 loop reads CASSSPDRLNSPLHF. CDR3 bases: TGTGCCAGTAGTTCCCCCGACAGACTTAATTCACCCCTCCACTTT.

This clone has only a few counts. As DNA, the CDR3 is TGCAGCCTGACTACGCGTGGGACGCAGTATTTT. This sequence encodes CSLTTRGTQYF. The chain uses TRBV20-1 and TRBJ2-3; D perhaps matches TRBD2 (5 bases). The CDR3 is 11 residues long. Germline V lookup: CDR1 DFQATT, CDR2 SNEGSKA (reference sequence).

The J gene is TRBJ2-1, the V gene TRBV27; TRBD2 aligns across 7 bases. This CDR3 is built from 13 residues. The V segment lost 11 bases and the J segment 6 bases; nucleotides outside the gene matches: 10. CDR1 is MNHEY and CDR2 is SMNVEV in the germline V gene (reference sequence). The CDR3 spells CAASGRVRNEQFF. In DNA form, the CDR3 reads TGTGCCGCCTCGGGGAGGGTACGCAATGAGCAGTTCTTC.

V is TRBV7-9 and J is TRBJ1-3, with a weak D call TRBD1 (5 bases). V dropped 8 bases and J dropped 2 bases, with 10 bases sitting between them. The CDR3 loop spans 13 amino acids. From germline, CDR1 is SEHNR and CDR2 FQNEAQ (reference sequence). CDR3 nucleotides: TGTGCCAGCGCCGGGGGACCTGGAAACACCATATATTTT. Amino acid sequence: CASAGGPGNTIYF.

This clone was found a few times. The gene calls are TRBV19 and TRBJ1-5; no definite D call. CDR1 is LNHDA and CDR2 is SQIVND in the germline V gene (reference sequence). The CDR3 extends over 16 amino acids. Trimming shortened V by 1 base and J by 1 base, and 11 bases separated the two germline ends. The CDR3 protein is CASSIVRVLSNQPQHF. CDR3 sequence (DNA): TGTGCCAGTAGTATAGTCCGGGTTCTAAGCAATCAGCCCCAGCATTTT.

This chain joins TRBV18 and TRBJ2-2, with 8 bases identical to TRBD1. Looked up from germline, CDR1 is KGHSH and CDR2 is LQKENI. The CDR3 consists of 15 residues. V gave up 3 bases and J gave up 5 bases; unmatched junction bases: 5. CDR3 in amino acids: CASSPRTGSTGELFF. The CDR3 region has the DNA TGTGCCAGCTCACCGCGGACAGGGTCAACCGGGGAGCTGTTTTTT. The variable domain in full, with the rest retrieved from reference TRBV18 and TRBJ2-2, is NAGVMQNPRHLVRRRGQEARLRCSPMKGHSHVYWYRQLPEEGLKFMVYLQKENIIDESGMPKERFSAEFPKEGPSILRIQQVVRGDSAAYFCASSPRTGSTGELFFGEGSRLTVL.

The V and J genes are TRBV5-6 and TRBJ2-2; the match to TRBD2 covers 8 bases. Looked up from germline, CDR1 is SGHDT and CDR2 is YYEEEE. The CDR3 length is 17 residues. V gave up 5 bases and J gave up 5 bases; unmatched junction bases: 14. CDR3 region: CASRQTERTSWTGELFF. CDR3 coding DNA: TGTGCCAGCAGACAGACCGAACGGACTAGCTGGACCGGGGAGCTGTTTTTT.

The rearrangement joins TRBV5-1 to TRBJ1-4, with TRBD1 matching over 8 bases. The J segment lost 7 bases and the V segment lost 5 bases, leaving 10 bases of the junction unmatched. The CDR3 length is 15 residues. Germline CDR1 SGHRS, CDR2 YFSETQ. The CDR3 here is CASRHRQGASEKLFF. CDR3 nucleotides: TGCGCCAGCAGGCACAGGCAGGGGGCGAGTGAAAAACTGTTTTTT. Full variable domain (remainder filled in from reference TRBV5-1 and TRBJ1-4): KAGVTQTPRYLIKTRGQQVTLSCSPISGHRSVSWYQQTPGQGLQFLFEYFSETQRNKGNFPGRFSGRQFSNSRSEMNVSTLELGDSALYLCASRHRQGASEKLFFGSGTQLSVL.

The CDR3: CASRTQMDSPLHF. DNA for the CDR3: TGTGCCAGCAGGACTCAAATGGATTCACCCCTCCACTTT. This chain links TRBV6-5 with TRBJ1-6; unclear D gene. CDR1 is MNHEY, CDR2 SVGAGI, per germline. Deletions cut 6 bases from V and 8 bases from J, with 11 bases between. This CDR3 has 13 amino acids.

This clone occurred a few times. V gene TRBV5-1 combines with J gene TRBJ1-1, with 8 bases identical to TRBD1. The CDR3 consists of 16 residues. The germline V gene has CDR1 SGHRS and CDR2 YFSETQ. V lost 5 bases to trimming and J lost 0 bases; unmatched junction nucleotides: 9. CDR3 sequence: CASSSDRGGMNTEAFF. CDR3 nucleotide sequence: TGCGCCAGCAGTTCCGACAGGGGAGGCATGAACACTGAAGCTTTCTTT.

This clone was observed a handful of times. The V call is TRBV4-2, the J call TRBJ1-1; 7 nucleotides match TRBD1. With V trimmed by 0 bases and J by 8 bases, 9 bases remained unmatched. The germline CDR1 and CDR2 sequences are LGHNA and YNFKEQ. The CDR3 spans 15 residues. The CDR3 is CASSQDRTGVQEAFF. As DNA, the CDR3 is TGTGCCAGCAGCCAAGACCGGACAGGCGTCCAAGAAGCTTTCTTT.

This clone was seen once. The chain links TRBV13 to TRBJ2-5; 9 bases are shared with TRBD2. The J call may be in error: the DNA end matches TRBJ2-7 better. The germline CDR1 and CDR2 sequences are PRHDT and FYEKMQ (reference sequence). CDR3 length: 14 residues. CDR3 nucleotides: TGTGCCAGCAGCCCCGGCGGGGGGGCAAGCGAGCAGTACTTC. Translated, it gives CASSPGGGASEQYF.

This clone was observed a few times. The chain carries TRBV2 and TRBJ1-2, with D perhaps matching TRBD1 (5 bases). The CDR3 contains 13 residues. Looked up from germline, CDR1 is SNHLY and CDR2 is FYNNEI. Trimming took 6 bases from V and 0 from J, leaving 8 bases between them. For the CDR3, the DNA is TGTGCCAGCAGGGCGGGACCTAACTATGGCTACACCTTC. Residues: CASRAGPNYGYTF. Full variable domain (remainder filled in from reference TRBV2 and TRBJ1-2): EPEVTQTPSHQVTQMGQEVILRCVPISNHLYFYWYRQILGQKVEFLVSFYNNEISEKSEIFDDQFSVERPDGSNFTLKIRSTKLEDSAMYFCASRAGPNYGYTFGSGTRLTVV.

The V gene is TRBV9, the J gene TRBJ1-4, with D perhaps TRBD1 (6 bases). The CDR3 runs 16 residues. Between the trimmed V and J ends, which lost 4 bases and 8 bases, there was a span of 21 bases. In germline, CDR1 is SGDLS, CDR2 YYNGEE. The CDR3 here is CASSPGGHLRLEKLFF. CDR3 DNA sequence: TGTGCCAGCAGCCCGGGGGGGCACCTACGTTTGGAAAAACTGTTTTTT.

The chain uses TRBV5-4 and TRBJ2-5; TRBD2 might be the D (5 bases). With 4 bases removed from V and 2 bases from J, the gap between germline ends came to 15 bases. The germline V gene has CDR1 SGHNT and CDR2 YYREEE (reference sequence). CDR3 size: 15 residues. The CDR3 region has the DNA TGTGCCAGCAGCCCCGAGGGCAGAATACAAGAGACCCAGTACTTC. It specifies CASSPEGRIQETQYF.

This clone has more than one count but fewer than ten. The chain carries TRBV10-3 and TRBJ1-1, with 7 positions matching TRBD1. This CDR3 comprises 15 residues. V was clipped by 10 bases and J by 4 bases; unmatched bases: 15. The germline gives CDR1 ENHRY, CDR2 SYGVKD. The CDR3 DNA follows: TGTGCCACCAAGACAGGGTCGGCACTAGGCACTGAAGCTTTCTTT. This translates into CATKTGSALGTEAFF.

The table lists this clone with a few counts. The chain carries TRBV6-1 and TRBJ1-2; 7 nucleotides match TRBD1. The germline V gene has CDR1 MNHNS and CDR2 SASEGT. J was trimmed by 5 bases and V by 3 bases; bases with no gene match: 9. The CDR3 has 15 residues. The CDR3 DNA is TGTGCCAGCAGTGACCCGGGACAGACTACTTATGGCTACACCTTC. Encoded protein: CASSDPGQTTYGYTF.

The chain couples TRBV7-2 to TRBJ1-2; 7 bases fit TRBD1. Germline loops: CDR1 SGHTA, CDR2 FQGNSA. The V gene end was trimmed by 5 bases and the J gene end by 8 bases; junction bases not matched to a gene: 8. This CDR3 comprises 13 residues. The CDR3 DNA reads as TGTGCCAGCAGCCGCGACAGGGCCGGGGGCTACACCTTC. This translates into CASSRDRAGGYTF.

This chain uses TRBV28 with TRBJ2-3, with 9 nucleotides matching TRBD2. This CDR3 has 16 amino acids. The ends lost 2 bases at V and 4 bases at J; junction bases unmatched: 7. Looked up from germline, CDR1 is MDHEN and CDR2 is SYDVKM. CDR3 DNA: TGTGCCAGCAGTTTACCCCTAGCGGGGAGGTCAGATACGCAGTATTTT. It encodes CASSLPLAGRSDTQYF.

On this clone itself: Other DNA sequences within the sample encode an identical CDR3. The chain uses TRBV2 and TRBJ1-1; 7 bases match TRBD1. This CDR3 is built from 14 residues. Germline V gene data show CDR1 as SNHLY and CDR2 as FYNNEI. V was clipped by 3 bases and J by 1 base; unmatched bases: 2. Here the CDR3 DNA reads TGTGCCAGCAGTGATTACAGGGGGAACACTGAAGCTTTCTTT. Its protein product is CASSDYRGNTEAFF.

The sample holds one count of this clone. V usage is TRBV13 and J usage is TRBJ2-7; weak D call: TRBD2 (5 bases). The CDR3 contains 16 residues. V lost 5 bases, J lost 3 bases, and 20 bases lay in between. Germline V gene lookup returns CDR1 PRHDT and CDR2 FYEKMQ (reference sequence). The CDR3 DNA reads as TGTGCCAGCAGCCCCCGGGGTCCGAAGCGGAACTACGAGCAGTACTTC. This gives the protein CASSPRGPKRNYEQYF.

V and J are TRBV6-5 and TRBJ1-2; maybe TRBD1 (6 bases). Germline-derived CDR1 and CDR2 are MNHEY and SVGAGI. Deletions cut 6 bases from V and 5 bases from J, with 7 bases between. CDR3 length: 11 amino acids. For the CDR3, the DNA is TGTGCCAGCAGAACAGGGTATGGCTACACCTTC. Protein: CASRTGYGYTF.

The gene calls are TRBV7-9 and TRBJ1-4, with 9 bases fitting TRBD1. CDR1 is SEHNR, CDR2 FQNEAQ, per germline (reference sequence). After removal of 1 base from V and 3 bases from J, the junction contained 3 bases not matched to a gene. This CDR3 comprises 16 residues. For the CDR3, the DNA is TGTGCCAGCAGCTTAGAGGGACAGGGAGCTAATGAAAAACTGTTTTTT. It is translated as CASSLEGQGANEKLFF. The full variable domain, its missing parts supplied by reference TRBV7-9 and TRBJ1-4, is DTGVSQNPRHKITKRGQNVTFRCDPISEHNRLYWYRQTLGQGPEFLTYFQNEAQLEKSRLLSDRFSAERPKGSFSTLEIQRTEQGDSAMYLCASSLEGQGANEKLFFGSGTQLSVL.